This note documents a single TCR beta chain sequence. The data were taken from a study of response to subunit inactivated influenza vaccine. TCRdb fed the RT-PCR reads into MiXCR, producing one record per CDR3 protein. Counted here are more than 500,000 distinct CDR3 sequences, about 11% occurring once; the ten biggest clones make up around 10%. This CDR3 spans 12 amino acids. CDR1 and CDR2 (germline): MNHNS, SASEGT. The V end lost 10 bases, the J end lost 6 bases, and 13 bases lay between the germline ends. These records were also assigned to another study, of T cells expressing NK-cell markers. That paper states: 5'RACE template switching built TCR beta cDNA with unique molecular identifiers. Within the sequenced cohort of eight donors, seven exhibited HCMV seropositivity and one was seronegative. A handful of donors showed these clonotypes also leading the CD3+CD56-NKG2C+ fraction.

The chain links TRBV6-1 to TRBJ2-1, with D unclear. The sequenced sample was PBMCs from blood, obtained on the day of vaccination. The receptor was isolated from a man aged 45-60 years who received an inactivated influenza vaccine. The CDR3 DNA follows: TGTGCCACCCGGTGGGTCGGCAATGAGCAGTTCTTC. Its translation is CATRWVGNEQFF.